Following are 28 T cell receptor beta chains from one sample sequenced in a study of Graves' ophthalmopathy and Graves' hyperthyroidism. Researchers took RNA transcripts and amplified TCR beta CDR3 regions from them. A first-round RT-PCR used HTBI primers, followed by a second-round multiplex PCR. TCRdb re-derived calls from the multiplex PCR reads in MiXCR, one entry per CDR3 protein. The table has around 1.1 million distinct CDR3 sequences, 36% seen once. The specimen was peripheral blood or thyroid tissue (not recorded which). Receptors originate from an adult man with Graves' hyperthyroidism.

J is TRBJ2-5 and V is TRBV11-2; weak D call: TRBD1 (5 bases). With 0 bases removed from V and 7 bases from J, the gap between germline ends came to 21 bases. The length of the CDR3 is 17 residues. Germline-derived CDR1 and CDR2 are SGHAT and FQNNGV. As DNA, the CDR3 is TGTGCCAGCAGCTTAGAAATCCGCAGGGTACTCCCTGGGACCCAGTACTTC. It specifies CASSLEIRRVLPGTQYF.

The chain is built from TRBV29-1 and TRBJ2-7, with D tentatively TRBD2 (6 bases). The V end was cut by 7 bases, the J end by 2 bases, with 12 bases between. The CDR3 contains 12 residues. The germline V gene has CDR1 SQVTM and CDR2 ANQGSEA. DNA of the CDR3: TGCAGCGGCTCCCGGACTACCTACGAGCAGTACTTC. Its translation: CSGSRTTYEQYF.

The chain couples TRBV9 to TRBJ2-3, with D uncertain. CDR3 length: 13 amino acids. Germline CDR1 is SGDLS and CDR2 is YYNGEE. V was shortened by 5 bases and J by 2 bases, with 9 bases between the two germline ends. CDR3 amino acids: CASSYSITDTQYF. The CDR3 bases are TGTGCCAGCAGTTACTCCATCACAGATACGCAGTATTTT.

This clonotype has a count of ten or more. The chain couples TRBV6-5 to TRBJ1-2; tentatively, D is TRBD1 (6 bases). The ends were cut back, 6 bases at V and 2 bases at J, with 10 bases in the middle. In germline, CDR1 is MNHEY, CDR2 SVGAGI. The CDR3 spans 13 residues. DNA of the CDR3: TGTGCCAGCAGAAAGCAGGGGAACTATGGCTACACCTTC. Translated: CASRKQGNYGYTF.

This rearrangement joins TRBV10-2 to TRBJ1-4; 8 bases agree with TRBD1. J was trimmed by 12 bases and V by 6 bases; bases with no gene match: 12. Germline CDR1 reads WSHSY; CDR2 reads SAAADI. The CDR3 is 14 residues long. In nucleotides, the CDR3 is TGCGCCAGCAGGGCAGGGAACAGGGGGGGAGAACTGTTTTTT. Its translation is CASRAGNRGGELFF.

This clonotype has more than one count but fewer than ten. The V and J genes are TRBV29-1 and TRBJ2-5; D may be TRBD2 (5 bases). CDR3 length: 14 residues. Germline lookup yields CDR1 SQVTM and CDR2 ANQGSEA. V was trimmed by 3 bases and J by 6 bases, leaving 17 bases between them. CDR3 region: CSVERGPAGKTQYF. The CDR3 coding sequence is TGCAGCGTTGAGCGCGGCCCCGCCGGGAAGACCCAGTACTTC.

This chain uses TRBV7-9 with TRBJ2-2; tentative D call: TRBD2 (5 bases). In germline, CDR1 is SEHNR, CDR2 FQNEAQ (reference sequence). Trimming removed 6 bases at V and 9 bases at J, with 14 bases between. There are 13 residues in the CDR3. CDR3: CASRPTGERELFF. DNA for the CDR3: TGTGCCAGCAGACCGACTGGGGAGAGGGAGCTGTTTTTT.

Remarks on this clonotype: Mismatch with germline at one junction end may stem from a read error. V gene TRBV7-2 combines with J gene TRBJ2-7; D may be TRBD2 (6 bases). The germline gives CDR1 SGHTA, CDR2 FQGNSA. The CDR3 has 17 amino acids. Here the CDR3 reads CASSQANPGGGLYEQYF. CDR3 in DNA: TGCGCCAGCAGCCAAGCCAACCCTGGGGGAGGCCTATACGAGCAGTACTTC. Complete variable domain (other parts from reference TRBV7-2 and TRBJ2-7): GAGVSQSPSNKVTEKGKDVELRCDPISGHTALYWYRQSLGQGLEFLIYFQGNSAPDKSGLPSDRFSAERTGGSVSTLTIQRTQQEDSAVYLCASSQANPGGGLYEQYFGPGTRLTVT.

This clonotype was found many times. The V and J genes are TRBV12-3 or TRBV12-4 and TRBJ2-5; D gene ambiguous. The ends were cut back, 5 bases at V and 2 bases at J, with 12 bases in the middle. CDR3 length: 14 residues. For the CDR3, the DNA is TGTGCCAGCAGTCGCCGGGCAACTCAAGAGACCCAGTACTTC. Translation gives CASSRRATQETQYF.

Turning to this clonotype: This may be a read error: a much more frequent sequence differs by one nucleotide. J is TRBJ1-1 and V is TRBV19; D is uncertain. The CDR3 has 15 amino acids. CDR1 is LNHDA and CDR2 is SQIVND in the germline V gene (reference sequence). V was clipped by 3 bases and J by 0 bases, with 11 bases between them. The CDR3, as DNA: TGTGCCAGTAGTATGGACCCCTCGTTGAACACTGAAGCTTTCTTT. Amino acid sequence: CASSMDPSLNTEAFF.

This clonotype appeared a few times. CDR3 bases: TGTGCCAGCAGTTCTCGGGGGCTCACTTATGGCTACACCTTC. This codes for CASSSRGLTYGYTF. The rearrangement joins TRBV12-3 or TRBV12-4 to TRBJ1-2, with D tentatively TRBD1 (6 bases). The CDR3 totals 14 residues. Trimming shortened V by 4 bases and J by 5 bases, and 14 bases separated the two germline ends.

The chain recombines TRBV2 with TRBJ2-7, with 8 bases lining up with TRBD2. Gene TRBJ2-1 matches the end of the DNA better, so the J call may be wrong. There are 19 residues in the CDR3. Germline V gives CDR1 SNHLY, CDR2 FYNNEI. CDR3 in DNA: TGTGCCAGCAGTGAGACGGGAAGAAAGAGCGGGAGTCGGTTGGATGAGCAGTTCTTC. Protein: CASSETGRKSGSRLDEQFF.

This clonotype appeared a few times. The V call is TRBV4-2, the J call TRBJ2-5; unclear D gene. Germline CDR1 and CDR2: LGHNA and YNFKEQ. With 4 bases removed from V and 6 bases from J, the gap between germline ends came to 3 bases. This CDR3 spans 10 amino acids. The CDR3 loop reads CASSRKTQYF. Here the CDR3 DNA reads TGTGCCAGCAGCCGTAAGACCCAGTACTTC.

This clonotype was observed a handful of times. The genes are TRBV9 and TRBJ2-5; the D is unclear. Trimming pared 3 bases from V and 1 base from J, leaving 10 bases between. CDR1 is SGDLS, CDR2 YYNGEE, per germline. CDR3 length equals 14 residues. This chain's CDR3 is CASSAGDGQETQYF. CDR3 DNA: TGTGCCAGCAGCGCCGGTGACGGCCAAGAGACCCAGTACTTC.

The chain uses TRBV7-9 and TRBJ2-7; 10 nucleotides match TRBD1. The junction had 8 bases not matched to a gene; V was cut back by 6 bases and J by 9 bases. The CDR3 has 13 residues. Germline V gene lookup returns CDR1 SEHNR and CDR2 FQNEAQ (reference sequence). CDR3 sequence (DNA): TGTGCCAGCAGACCGACAGGGGGCAAGGGGCAGTACTTC. Amino acid sequence: CASRPTGGKGQYF.

This clonotype was seen only a few times. The rearrangement uses TRBV29-1 and TRBJ1-1, with D possibly matching TRBD1 (6 bases). Germline V gene data show CDR1 as SQVTM and CDR2 as ANQGSEA. The CDR3 runs to 14 residues. V lost 7 bases and J 0 bases, leaving 15 bases between the germline ends. The CDR3 is CSATGHTVNTEAFF. The CDR3 DNA is TGCAGCGCGACGGGACACACAGTGAACACTGAAGCTTTCTTT. Filled out from reference TRBV29-1 and TRBJ1-1, the complete variable domain reads SAVISQKPSRDICQRGTSLTIQCQVDSQVTMMFWYRQQPGQSLTLIATANQGSEATYESGFVIDKFPISRPNLTFSTLTVSNMSPEDSSIYLCSATGHTVNTEAFFGQGTRLTVV.

As regards this clonotype: One end of the junction is discordant with germline, which a read error may explain. The chain has TRBV9 and TRBJ1-2; D gene unclear. CDR3 length equals 12 residues. The germline gives CDR1 SGDLS, CDR2 YYNGEE. The CDR3 protein is CASSGFNSGYTF. The CDR3 DNA follows: TGTGCCAGCAGTGGGTTCAACTCTGGCTACACCTTC. Supplemented by reference TRBV9 and TRBJ1-2, the full variable domain reads DSGVTQTPKHLITATGQRVTLRCSPRSGDLSVYWYQQSLDQGLQFLIQYYNGEERAKGNILERFSAQQFPDLHSELNLSSLELGDSALYFCASSGFNSGYTFGSGTRLTVV.

This clonotype showed up many times. A much bigger clone sits one base away, suggesting this may be a read error. V is TRBV9 and J is TRBJ1-2; 7 nucleotides align to TRBD1. The CDR3 contains 13 residues. Germline V gives CDR1 SGDLS, CDR2 YYNGEE. V gave up 3 bases and J gave up 4 bases; unmatched junction bases: 3. For the CDR3, the DNA is TGTGCCAGCAGCGAGACAGGGACCTATGGCTACACCTTC. Translated: CASSETGTYGYTF.

The rearrangement joins TRBV4-3 to TRBJ1-4; unclear D gene. V lost 0 bases and J lost 10, with 9 bases in between. The CDR3 is 13 amino acids. Germline V gives CDR1 LGHNA, CDR2 YSLEER. CDR3 DNA: TGCGCCAGCAGCCAAGAGGAGACCGGAAAACTGTTTTTT. Translation: CASSQEETGKLFF.

The rearrangement links TRBV14 to TRBJ2-7, with TRBD1 matching over 7 bases. After removal of 4 bases from V and 7 bases from J, the junction contained 7 bases not matched to a gene. The length of the CDR3 is 13 residues. Germline V lookup: CDR1 SGHDN, CDR2 FVKESK. In DNA, the CDR3 is TGTGCCAGCAGCCGGAACAGGGGACGGGAGCAGTACTTC. Residues: CASSRNRGREQYF.

The chain is built from TRBV7-2 and TRBJ1-4, with D possibly matching TRBD1 (5 bases). Trimming removed 3 bases at V and 12 bases at J, with 20 bases between. The V gene's germline CDR1 is SGHTA and CDR2 FQGNSA. The CDR3 length is 15 residues. This chain's CDR3 is CASSFPGTDMTELFF. Here the CDR3 DNA reads TGTGCCAGCAGCTTCCCCGGGACGGACATGACTGAACTGTTTTTT.

This clonotype was counted between two and nine times. This chain joins TRBV12-3 or TRBV12-4 and TRBJ1-3; TRBD1 agrees at 9 bases. The ends lost 0 bases at V and 3 bases at J; junction bases unmatched: 3. The CDR3 consists of 16 residues. The CDR3 sequence: CASSLAGQGGGNTIYF. Here the CDR3 DNA reads TGTGCCAGCAGTTTAGCGGGACAGGGTGGTGGAAACACCATATATTTT.

The rearrangement joins TRBV6-6 to TRBJ2-5; either TRBD1 or TRBD2 may supply D (5 bases each). CDR1 MNHNY and CDR2 SVGAGI come from the germline V gene (reference sequence). The V and J ends lost 2 bases and 4 bases respectively, with 14 bases between them. The CDR3 consists of 15 residues. CDR3 residues: CASSYRDREVETQYF. In DNA, the CDR3 is TGTGCCAGCAGTTACCGGGACCGCGAAGTAGAGACCCAGTACTTC.

This clonotype was seen at least ten times. The rearrangement joins TRBV9 to TRBJ1-1, with D perhaps TRBD1 (6 bases). Germline V gene lookup returns CDR1 SGDLS and CDR2 YYNGEE. The CDR3 spans 13 residues. V lost 3 bases to trimming and J lost 8 bases, with 14 bases between them. The CDR3 sequence: CASSGGGTPEAFF. In DNA, the CDR3 is TGTGCCAGCAGCGGAGGAGGGACACCCGAAGCTTTCTTT.

This rearrangement joins TRBV12-3 or TRBV12-4 to TRBJ1-5, with a weak D call TRBD1 (6 bases). The germline V and J ends were trimmed by 7 bases and 7 bases, with 17 bases remaining between them. This CDR3 is built from 14 residues. In nucleotides, the CDR3 is TGTGCCAGCACCCAGGGGAGGTTGGGACAGCCCCAGCATTTT. Its protein product is CASTQGRLGQPQHF.

Worth noting for this clonotype: This may stem from a read error, because a much larger clone lies one nucleotide away. The rearrangement links TRBV19 to TRBJ2-7, with TRBD1 as a possible D gene (6 bases). Per the germline V gene, CDR1 is LNHDA and CDR2 is SQIVND (reference sequence). This CDR3 is built from 16 residues. With 5 bases removed from V and 2 bases from J, the gap between germline ends came to 19 bases. CDR3 sequence (DNA): TGTGCCAGTAGTCAGCCTGGGGGCGAGCTACCCTACGAGCAGTACTTC. This translates into CASSQPGGELPYEQYF. The full variable domain, in which reference TRBV19 and TRBJ2-7 provide the parts outside the CDR3, is DGGITQSPKYLFRKEGQNVTLSCEQNLNHDAMYWYRQDPGQGLRLIYYSQIVNDFQKGDIAEGYSVSREKKESFPLTVTSAQKNPTAFYLCASSQPGGELPYEQYFGPGTRLTVT.

This clonotype was detected a few times. The chain joins TRBV28 to TRBJ1-1; D is unclear. Germline-derived CDR1 and CDR2 are MDHEN and SYDVKM. The V end was cut by 2 bases, the J end by 7 bases, with 11 bases between. The CDR3 loop spans 13 amino acids. The CDR3 DNA follows: TGTGCCAGCAGTTTAGACGGTGCCTTTGAAGCTTTCTTT. It codes for CASSLDGAFEAFF.

The V and J genes are TRBV29-1 and TRBJ2-5; D is possibly TRBD2 (5 bases). This CDR3 spans 14 amino acids. V was pared by 4 bases and J by 5 bases, with 17 bases between. Per the germline V gene, CDR1 is SQVTM and CDR2 is ANQGSEA. The CDR3 protein is CSVAVGEFGETQYF. CDR3 nucleotide sequence: TGCAGCGTTGCTGTGGGAGAATTTGGCGAGACCCAGTACTTC.